This TCR beta chain was profiled in a study of blood T cell repertoires in COVID-19. In the study overall: The analysed material was cDNA or gDNA that came from T cells, B-cell-depleted T cells, or PBMCs.

Libraries were prepared by immunoSEQ multiplex PCR; TCRdb keeps only in-frame clonotypes and omits some of them. The sample holds 490,000 or so clones, more than 85% seen once. Residents of about two dozen US areas, aged about 18 to 95 years, made up the participants. Germline CDR1 reads LGHDT; CDR2 reads YNNKEL (reference sequence). The V end lost 3 bases, the J end lost 3 bases, and 9 bases lay between the germline ends. CDR3 length equals 15 residues. The origin of this receptor is a woman aged 60-75 years who had recovered from COVID-19. The sample taken for sequencing was PBMCs or T cells enriched from blood (not recorded which). V is TRBV3-1 (or the pseudogene TRBV3-2) and J is TRBJ2-6; D is perhaps TRBD1 (6 bases). The CDR3 here is CASSHRGGGANVLTF. DNA of the CDR3: TGTGCCAGCAGCCACAGGGGCGGTGGGGCCAACGTCCTGACTTTC.